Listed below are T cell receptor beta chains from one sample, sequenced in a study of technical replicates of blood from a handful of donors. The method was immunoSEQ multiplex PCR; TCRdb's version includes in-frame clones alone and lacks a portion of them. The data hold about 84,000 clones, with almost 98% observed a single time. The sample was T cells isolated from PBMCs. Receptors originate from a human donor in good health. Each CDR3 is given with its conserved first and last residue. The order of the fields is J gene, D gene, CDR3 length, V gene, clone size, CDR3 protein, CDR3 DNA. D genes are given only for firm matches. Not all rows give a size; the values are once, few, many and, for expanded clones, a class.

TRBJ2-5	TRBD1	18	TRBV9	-	CASSARAGGGGPQETQYF	TGTGCCAGCAGCGCCAGGGCAGGGGGCGGAGGACCGCAAGAGACCCAGTACTTC
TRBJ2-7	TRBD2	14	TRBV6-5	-	CASGGEGRFHEQYF	TGTGCCAGCGGTGGGGAGGGACGGTTCCACGAGCAGTACTTC
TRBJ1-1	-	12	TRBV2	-	CASSAEDSEAFF	TGTGCCAGCAGTGCGGAGGACTCTGAAGCTTTCTTT
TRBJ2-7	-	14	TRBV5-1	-	CASRVQGLSYEQYF	TGCGCCAGCAGGGTACAGGGTCTCTCCTACGAGCAGTACTTC
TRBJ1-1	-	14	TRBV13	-	CASSGTGGNTEAFF	TGTGCCAGCAGCGGAACCGGGGGGAACACTGAAGCTTTCTTT
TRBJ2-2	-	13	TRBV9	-	CASSVGETGELFF	TGTGCCAGCAGCGTAGGGGAGACCGGGGAGCTGTTTTTT
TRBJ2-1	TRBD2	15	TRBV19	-	CASSIGQRGYNEQFF	TGTGCCAGTAGTATCGGGCAGCGGGGCTACAATGAGCAGTTCTTC
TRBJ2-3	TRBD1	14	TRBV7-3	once	CASSLGTGIDTQYF	TGTGCCAGCAGCTTGGGGACAGGTATCGATACGCAGTATTTT
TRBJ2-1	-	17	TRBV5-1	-	CASSLLAQVRDFDEQFF	TGCGCCAGCAGCTTGTTGGCCCAGGTACGAGATTTCGATGAGCAGTTCTTC
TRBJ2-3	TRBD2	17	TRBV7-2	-	CASSYGLAGWGTDTQYF	TGTGCCAGCAGCTACGGACTAGCGGGCTGGGGCACAGATACGCAGTATTTT
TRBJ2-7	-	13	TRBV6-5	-	CASMGGLNYEQYF	TGTGCCAGCATGGGGGGACTTAACTACGAGCAGTACTTC
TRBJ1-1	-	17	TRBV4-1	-	CASSQTEGRGGNTEAFF	TGCGCCAGCAGCCAGACGGAAGGGAGAGGGGGGAACACTGAAGCTTTCTTT
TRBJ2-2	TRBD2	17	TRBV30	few	CAWTMGRTSGNTGELFF	TGTGCCTGGACAATGGGAAGGACTAGCGGTAACACCGGGGAGCTGTTTTTT
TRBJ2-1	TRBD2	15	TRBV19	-	CASSIPRETYNEQFF	TGTGCCAGTAGTATCCCGCGGGAGACCTACAATGAGCAGTTCTTC
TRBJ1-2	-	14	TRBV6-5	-	CASSYRPDYYGYTF	TGTGCCAGCAGTTACAGGCCAGACTACTATGGCTACACCTTC
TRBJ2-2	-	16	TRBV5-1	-	CASSLSPGPNTGELFF	TGCGCCAGCAGCTTAAGTCCTGGGCCGAACACCGGGGAGCTGTTTTTT
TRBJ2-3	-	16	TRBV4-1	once	CASSPRDSGMRDTQYF	TGCGCCAGCAGCCCCCGGGACTCGGGAATGAGGGATACGCAGTATTTT
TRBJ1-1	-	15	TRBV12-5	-	CASGSPTGIAGEAFF	TGTGCTAGTGGTTCCCCCACAGGGATTGCAGGTGAAGCTTTCTTT
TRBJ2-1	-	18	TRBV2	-	CASSEGTWDSMAYNEQFF	TGTGCCAGCAGTGAAGGGACTTGGGACTCCATGGCCTACAATGAGCAGTTCTTC
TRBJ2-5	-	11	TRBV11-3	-	CASEVWETQYF	TGTGCCAGCGAGGTTTGGGAGACCCAGTACTTC
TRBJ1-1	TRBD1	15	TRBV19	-	CASSIGTGPNTEAFF	TGTGCCAGTAGTATAGGGACAGGGCCGAACACTGAAGCTTTCTTT
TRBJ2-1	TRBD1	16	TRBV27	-	CASSFEGTGVYNEQFF	TGTGCCAGCAGTTTTGAGGGGACAGGGGTTTACAATGAGCAGTTCTTC
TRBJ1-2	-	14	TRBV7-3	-	CASSFRESGGGYTF	TGTGCCAGCAGCTTCAGGGAGTCCGGGGGGGGCTACACCTTC
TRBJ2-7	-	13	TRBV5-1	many	CASSLTDSDEQYF	TGCGCCAGCAGCTTGACGGACAGTGACGAGCAGTACTTC
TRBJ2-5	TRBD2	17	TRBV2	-	CASSEAPGTSGQETQYF	TGTGCCAGCAGTGAAGCGCCCGGGACTAGCGGGCAAGAGACCCAGTACTTC
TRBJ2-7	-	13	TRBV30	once	CAWRDQTAGEQYF	TGTGCCTGGAGAGATCAGACGGCGGGCGAGCAGTACTTC
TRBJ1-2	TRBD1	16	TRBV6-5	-	CASSYSTGQPVDGYTF	TGTGCCAGCAGTTACTCTACGGGACAGCCGGTCGATGGCTACACCTTC
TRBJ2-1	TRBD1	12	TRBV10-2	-	CASSEGADEQFF	TGCGCCAGCAGCGAGGGGGCCGATGAGCAGTTCTTC
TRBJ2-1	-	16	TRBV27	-	CASRRQAWDPYNEQFF	TGTGCCAGCAGAAGACAGGCATGGGACCCCTACAATGAGCAGTTCTTC
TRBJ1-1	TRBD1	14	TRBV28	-	CASSRDRGNTEAFF	TGTGCCAGCAGTCGAGACAGGGGGAACACTGAAGCTTTCTTT
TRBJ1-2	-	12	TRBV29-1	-	CSVRSASYGYTF	TGCAGCGTGAGGAGCGCATCCTATGGCTACACCTTC
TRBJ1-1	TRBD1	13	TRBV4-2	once	CASSQTGGPEAFF	TGTGCCAGCAGCCAAACAGGGGGCCCTGAAGCTTTCTTT
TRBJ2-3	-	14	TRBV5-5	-	CAASKQTATDTQYF	TGTGCCGCTTCTAAACAGACGGCCACAGATACGCAGTATTTT
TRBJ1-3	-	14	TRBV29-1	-	CSVVGDLTGNTIYF	TGCAGCGTTGTAGGAGATCTTACAGGAAACACCATATATTTT